This is a list of T cell receptor beta chains from one sample in a study of chemoradiotherapy in HPV16-positive cancers. Sequencing was performed with immunoSEQ multiplex PCR; in TCRdb, only in-frame clones are kept and a portion is missing. Found here are tens of thousands of clones, approximately 94% of them singletons; the top ten hold 2.7%. Sample collection was performed from a patient who underwent chemoradiotherapy. The source of these receptors is a human donor with HPV-associated anogenital cancer. Each CDR3 is given with its conserved first and last residue. The D gene is left open where the match is weak. Clone size, where shown, is once, few, many, or a class for clones that have expanded.

-	TRBJ2-1	TRBV4-1	TRBD2	TGCGCCAGCAGCCGAGGGACTAGCGGGTTTAGCGATGAGCAGTTCTTC	CASSRGTSGFSDEQFF
-	TRBJ1-5	TRBV6-1	TRBD1	TGTGCCAGCAGTCAGGGGACAGTCAATCAGCCCCAGCATTTT	CASSQGTVNQPQHF
-	TRBJ1-1	TRBV29-1	-	TGCAGCGTTGCTGAGGGCTTAAACACTGAAGCTTTCTTT	CSVAEGLNTEAFF
-	TRBJ2-2	TRBV5-1	-	TGCGCCAGCAGCTCGAGACAGAGCACCGGGGAGCTGTTTTTT	CASSSRQSTGELFF
-	TRBJ2-2	TRBV11-2	-	TGTGCCAGCAGCTTACCTAGCTTCGGGGAGCTGTTTTTT	CASSLPSFGELFF
-	TRBJ1-4	TRBV18	-	TGTGCCAGCTCACTACAGGGTATAATAAATGAAAAACTGTTTTTT	CASSLQGIINEKLFF
-	TRBJ1-1	TRBV29-1	TRBD1	TGCAGCGTCGCCAGGGACAGCCATGAAGCTTTCTTT	CSVARDSHEAFF
-	TRBJ1-1	TRBV28	-	TGTGCCAGCAGTTTAGTTTACACTGAAGCTTTCTTT	CASSLVYTEAFF
-	TRBJ1-5	TRBV19	-	TGTGCCAGTAGTATAGATCTCTGGGGTAATCAGCCCCAGCATTTT	CASSIDLWGNQPQHF
-	TRBJ2-2	TRBV18	TRBD1	TGTGCCAGCTCACCGTCCCGGGACAGGATAATATACACCGGGGAGCTGTTTTTT	CASSPSRDRIIYTGELFF
-	TRBJ1-2	TRBV29-1	TRBD1	TGCAGCGTGAGGACAGGGAACTATGGCTACACCTTC	CSVRTGNYGYTF
-	TRBJ1-1	TRBV6-1	TRBD1	TGTGCCAGCATCAGACAGGGGAACACTGAAGCTTTCTTT	CASIRQGNTEAFF
few	TRBJ1-2	TRBV6-1	-	TGTGCCAGCAGGTTGGGACCAACCCGTAACTATGGCTACACCTTC	CASRLGPTRNYGYTF
once	TRBJ2-7	TRBV27	TRBD2	TGTGCCAGCTCAGGGGTAGCGGGAGTGGCCGAGCAGTACTTC	CASSGVAGVAEQYF
-	TRBJ2-5	TRBV5-1	TRBD2	TGCGCCAGCAGCTTCGGACTAGTCCAAGAGACCCAGTACTTC	CASSFGLVQETQYF
-	TRBJ2-7	TRBV28	TRBD1	TGTGCCAGCAGGCGACAGGGGGGGTCCTACGAGCAGTACTTC	CASRRQGGSYEQYF
-	TRBJ1-4	TRBV25-1	TRBD1	TGTGCCAGCGGTATACAGGGGGCACCTAATGAAAAACTGTTTTTT	CASGIQGAPNEKLFF
once	TRBJ1-2	TRBV2	TRBD1	TGTGCCAGCAGTCCGGGACAGGGCTTATTGAGCTACACCTTC	CASSPGQGLLSYTF
once	TRBJ1-5	TRBV5-6	TRBD1	TGTGCCAGCAGCTTCGGAGGAACAGGGGGCTACCAGCCCCAGCATTTT	CASSFGGTGGYQPQHF
-	TRBJ2-3	TRBV6-5	TRBD2	TGTGCCAGCAGTTACTCGAGCGGGGGAGATACGCAGTATTTT	CASSYSSGGDTQYF
-	TRBJ2-7	TRBV6-5	-	TGTGCCAGCAGTTACTCGGGCAGGGTTTACGAGCAGTACTTC	CASSYSGRVYEQYF
-	TRBJ2-7	TRBV19	TRBD2	TGTGCCAGTAGTATCCCGGGACTAGAGCAGTACTTC	CASSIPGLEQYF
-	TRBJ2-3	TRBV9	-	TGTGCCAGCAGCGTAAAGGACCACACGCAGTATTTT	CASSVKDHTQYF
-	TRBJ2-5	TRBV29-1	-	TGCAGCGTCTCCTCTGATGGGGTTGGGGAGACCCAGTACTTC	CSVSSDGVGETQYF
-	TRBJ1-2	TRBV19	-	TGTGCCAGTAGTAGGAGAGGGGTGGAAGGCTACACCTTC	CASSRRGVEGYTF
-	TRBJ1-1	TRBV9	-	TGTGCCAGCAGCGTAGGAGGGGGGGGCAGCACTGAAGCTTTCTTT	CASSVGGGGSTEAFF
-	TRBJ2-5	TRBV2	-	TGTGCCAGCAGTGAAGCGTCAGAGACCCAGTACTTC	CASSEASETQYF
-	TRBJ2-7	TRBV5-8	-	TGTGCCAGCAGCCCGAGGCCTGTCCAGACCTACGAGCAGTACTTC	CASSPRPVQTYEQYF
-	TRBJ1-1	TRBV11-2	TRBD1	TGTGCCAGCAGCTTAGTGTCGAAGGGGGCTGTGAACACTGAAGCTTTCTTT	CASSLVSKGAVNTEAFF
-	TRBJ2-7	TRBV6-1	TRBD1	TGTGCCAGCAGTTTGGGACAGGGCCCTTACGAGCAGTACTTC	CASSLGQGPYEQYF
once	TRBJ1-2	TRBV27	-	TGTGCCAGCAGTTTAAGGCCCGCGGGAGGCTACACCTTC	CASSLRPAGGYTF
-	TRBJ1-3	TRBV6-6	TRBD1	TGTGCCAGCCAGGACAGGGTCTGGGCTGGAAACACCATATATTTT	CASQDRVWAGNTIYF